These T cell receptor beta chains were read from a single sample in a study of blood T cell repertoires in COVID-19. Data came from immunoSEQ multiplex PCR; TCRdb stores just in-frame clones and leaves some out. The sample includes under 150,000 clones, roughly 84% of them seen just once. Source material: PBMCs or T cells enriched from blood (not recorded which). These receptor sequences come from a man aged 40-55 years with acute COVID-19. Both conserved end residues are part of each CDR3. The order of the fields is D gene, V gene, J gene, clone size, CDR3 protein, CDR3 DNA. A D gene is named only where the DNA matches it firmly. Clone size appears in some rows only: once, few, many, or a class for an expanded clone.

>.|TRBV28|TRBJ1-5|.
CASSSYGQPQHF
TGTGCCAGCAGTTCCTACGGTCAGCCCCAGCATTTT
>.|TRBV2|TRBJ2-2|.
CASNRGGNTGELFF
TGTGCCAGCAATCGCGGTGGAAACACCGGGGAGCTGTTTTTT
>.|TRBV6-1|TRBJ2-1|.
CASSEYTTAIYNEQFF
TGTGCCAGCAGTGAATATACGACAGCTATCTACAATGAGCAGTTCTTC
>.|TRBV7-2|TRBJ2-2|.
CASSLGRDTGELFF
TGTGCCAGCAGCTTGGGGCGAGACACCGGGGAGCTGTTTTTT
>.|TRBV10-2|TRBJ2-1|.
CATQGAGYDNEQFF
TGCGCCACCCAAGGCGCGGGGTATGACAATGAGCAGTTCTTC
>.|TRBV7-9|TRBJ2-7|few
CASSLYADSHEQYF
TGTGCCAGCAGCTTATACGCCGACTCCCACGAGCAGTACTTC
>.|TRBV7-2|TRBJ2-5|.
CASSLDSTSSETQYF
TGTGCCAGCAGCCTAGACTCGACTAGTAGTGAGACCCAGTACTTC
>.|TRBV6-6|TRBJ2-1|.
CASRDTSYNEQFF
TGTGCCAGCCGGGACACCTCATACAATGAGCAGTTCTTC
>TRBD1|TRBV7-9|TRBJ2-1|few
CASSPDRRYYNEQFF
TGTGCCAGCAGCCCGGACAGGCGATACTACAATGAGCAGTTCTTC
>.|TRBV1|TRBJ1-2|.
CTSSQTGSSYGYTF
TGCACCAGCAGCCAAACAGGGTCGAGCTATGGCTACACCTTC
>TRBD2|TRBV13|TRBJ2-7|.
CASSLLLGLGTTYEQYF
TGTGCCAGCAGCTTACTCTTGGGTCTAGGGACTACCTACGAGCAGTACTTC
>.|TRBV10-1|TRBJ2-1|few
CASSGIGGTGSNEQFF
TGCGCCAGCAGCGGGATTGGCGGGACGGGGAGCAATGAGCAGTTCTTC
>TRBD2|TRBV6-5|TRBJ2-7|.
CASFPRGAPYEQYF
TGTGCCAGCTTTCCGCGGGGGGCCCCCTACGAGCAGTACTTC